These T cell receptor beta chains were read from a single sample in a study of patients and donors after allogeneic stem cell transplantation. TCRdb called the RT-PCR reads again in MiXCR, with one record for every CDR3 protein. The sample holds about 1,700 distinct CDR3 sequences, approximately 17% seen once. Sample: blood, either unsorted or a sorted T cell fraction (not recorded which). The receptors were sampled from a human donor who was either an allogeneic HSCT recipient or a stem cell or donor lymphocyte infusion donor (not recorded which). It is not recorded whose cells these are; they may come from a transplant donor. CDR3s include the opening cysteine and the closing phenylalanine or tryptophan. A D gene is named only where the DNA matches it firmly. Clone size is shown for a subset of rows, as once, few, many or a class of expanded clone.

size: many
V: TRBV7-6
D: -
J: TRBJ1-2
DNA: TGTGCCAGCAGTCGAGGGGCTCTATATGGCTACACCTTC
CDR3: CASSRGALYGYTF

size: -
V: TRBV12-3/TRBV12-4
D: -
J: TRBJ1-2
DNA: TGTGCCATGGATGGCTACACCTTC
CDR3: CAMDGYTF

size: -
V: TRBV20-1
D: TRBD2
J: TRBJ2-3
DNA: TGCAGTGACACCCGGGACTATCCCTTCACAGATACGCAGTATTTT
CDR3: CSDTRDYPFTDTQYF

size: -
V: TRBV4-1
D: -
J: TRBJ2-5
DNA: TGCGCCAGCAGCCACCAGACAGGAGAAGAGACCCAGTACTTC
CDR3: CASSHQTGEETQYF

size: -
V: TRBV30
D: -
J: TRBJ2-1
DNA: TGTGCCTGGAGTCGGTGGGAGACGGAATACAATGAGCAGTTCTTC
CDR3: CAWSRWETEYNEQFF

size: many
V: TRBV19
D: -
J: TRBJ1-6
DNA: TGTGCCAGTAGAGTCAAGACAGATAATTCACCCCTCCACTTT
CDR3: CASRVKTDNSPLHF

size: few
V: TRBV7-9
D: -
J: TRBJ2-1
DNA: TGTGCCAGCAGTCCCAGGGGCATCTACAATGAGCAGTTCTTC
CDR3: CASSPRGIYNEQFF

size: many
V: TRBV5-1
D: TRBD1
J: TRBJ2-6
DNA: TGCGCCAGCAGCTGGGGACAGTCCTCTGGGGCCAACGTCCTGACTTTC
CDR3: CASSWGQSSGANVLTF

size: many
V: TRBV6-5
D: TRBD2
J: TRBJ2-1
DNA: TGTGCCAGCAGTCCGCGACTAGCGGGACTCTACAATGAGCAGTTCTTC
CDR3: CASSPRLAGLYNEQFF

size: -
V: TRBV7-9
D: TRBD1
J: TRBJ1-1
DNA: TGTGCCAGCAGCATTAGACAGGGGATTCGATCGGGGACTGAAGCTTTCTTT
CDR3: CASSIRQGIRSGTEAFF

size: -
V: TRBV29-1
D: TRBD2
J: TRBJ2-7
DNA: TGCAGCGTTTCGAAGGGACTAGCATACGAGCAGTACTTC
CDR3: CSVSKGLAYEQYF

size: -
V: TRBV20-1
D: TRBD1
J: TRBJ2-3
DNA: TGCAGTGCTACCGGGACAGGGGGAGATACGCAGTATTTT
CDR3: CSATGTGGDTQYF

size: medium-sized
V: TRBV7-9
D: -
J: TRBJ2-3
DNA: TGTGCCAGCAAAAGAGATACGCAGTATTTT
CDR3: CASKRDTQYF

size: medium-sized
V: TRBV20-1
D: -
J: TRBJ1-1
DNA: TGCAGTGCTAGACCTTGGGGGAACACTGAAGCTTTCTTT
CDR3: CSARPWGNTEAFF

size: medium-sized
V: TRBV6-2/TRBV6-3
D: TRBD2
J: TRBJ2-7
DNA: TGTGCCAGCAGCCGCCTCCGGCTAGCGGAGAGCTCCTACGAGCAGTACTTC
CDR3: CASSRLRLAESSYEQYF

size: many
V: TRBV3-2
D: -
J: TRBJ1-4
DNA: TGTGCCAGCAGCCCCGACTGTGGGCTGGGCGAAAAACTGTTTTTT
CDR3: CASSPDCGLGEKLFF

size: -
V: TRBV19
D: TRBD2
J: TRBJ2-1
DNA: TGTGCCAGTAGGATAGGACTAGCGGGAGATTACAATGAGCAGTTCTTC
CDR3: CASRIGLAGDYNEQFF

size: medium-sized
V: TRBV12-3/TRBV12-4
D: -
J: TRBJ1-1
DNA: TGTGCCAGCAGCCAGACAGGAACTGAAGCTTTCTTT
CDR3: CASSQTGTEAFF

size: many
V: TRBV11-3
D: TRBD2
J: TRBJ2-3
DNA: TGTGCCAGCAGTCCCAGCGGGAGGGAAGATACGCAGTATTTT
CDR3: CASSPSGREDTQYF

size: -
V: TRBV7-9
D: -
J: TRBJ2-7
DNA: TGTGCCAGCAGCTTGTGGGGCTACGAGCAGTACTTC
CDR3: CASSLWGYEQYF

size: -
V: TRBV6-2/TRBV6-3
D: TRBD2
J: TRBJ2-3
DNA: TGTGCCAGCAGTTGGTCCCTAAGCGGGGGCACAGATACGCAGTATTTT
CDR3: CASSWSLSGGTDTQYF

size: large
V: TRBV25-1
D: -
J: TRBJ2-2
DNA: TGTGCCAGCAGTGAATCGGGGGATGCCGGGGAGCTGTTTTTT
CDR3: CASSESGDAGELFF

size: many
V: TRBV6-1
D: -
J: TRBJ1-1
DNA: TGTGCCAGCACCCTGAGGGAGAACACTGAAGCTTTCTTT
CDR3: CASTLRENTEAFF

size: many
V: TRBV7-4
D: -
J: TRBJ1-1
DNA: TGTGCCAGCAGCTTACACAGGGAGACTGAAGCTTTCTTT
CDR3: CASSLHRETEAFF

size: many
V: TRBV7-9
D: -
J: TRBJ2-3
DNA: TGTGCCAGCAGCTTATCCGATACGCAGTATTTT
CDR3: CASSLSDTQYF

size: -
V: TRBV6-5
D: TRBD2
J: TRBJ2-1
DNA: TGTGCCAGCAGTTACCTACTAGCGGGAGGACCCAATGAGCAGTTCTTC
CDR3: CASSYLLAGGPNEQFF

size: many
V: TRBV6-6
D: -
J: TRBJ1-1
DNA: TGTGCCAGCAGGCAACCGGGAGAAATCATGAACACTGAAGCTTTCTTT
CDR3: CASRQPGEIMNTEAFF

size: medium-sized
V: TRBV6-5
D: -
J: TRBJ1-2
DNA: TGTGCCAGCAGTATCCGTGGTGGTGGCTACACCTTC
CDR3: CASSIRGGGYTF

size: -
V: TRBV5-5
D: -
J: TRBJ1-1
DNA: TGTGCCAGCAGCCGACAGAACACTGAAGCTTTCTTT
CDR3: CASSRQNTEAFF

size: -
V: TRBV27
D: -
J: TRBJ2-3
DNA: TGTGCCAGCAGGGGTTGGACCCACGAAACAGATACGCAGTATTTT
CDR3: CASRGWTHETDTQYF

size: -
V: TRBV5-1
D: TRBD1
J: TRBJ1-3
DNA: TGCGCCAGCAGCTTCGGACAGGGGATCGGAAACACCATATATTTT
CDR3: CASSFGQGIGNTIYF

size: -
V: TRBV3-1
D: -
J: TRBJ2-7
DNA: TGTGCCAGCAGCCAAGTTTATCTCCCCCTCTACGAGCAGTACTTC
CDR3: CASSQVYLPLYEQYF

size: few
V: TRBV3-2
D: -
J: TRBJ1-1
DNA: TGTGCCAGCAGCCGTCGGCGGGGTAGGATGAACACTGAAGCTTTCTTT
CDR3: CASSRRRGRMNTEAFF

size: many
V: TRBV7-9
D: -
J: TRBJ1-1
DNA: TGTGCCAGCTGCAAGGGATCCACTGAAGCTTTCTTT
CDR3: CASCKGSTEAFF

size: medium-sized
V: TRBV29-1
D: -
J: TRBJ1-2
DNA: TGCAGCGCCCAAACAGAAAACTATGGCTACACCTTC
CDR3: CSAQTENYGYTF

size: many
V: TRBV12-3/TRBV12-4
D: TRBD2
J: TRBJ2-7
DNA: TGTGCCAGCAGTTTAGGGGGACTAGCGGGAGCCGAGCAGTACTTC
CDR3: CASSLGGLAGAEQYF

size: medium-sized
V: TRBV10-3
D: TRBD2
J: TRBJ2-7
DNA: TGTGCCATCAGCTCCGGGACTAGCGGGAGCTACGAGCAGTACTTC
CDR3: CAISSGTSGSYEQYF

size: many
V: TRBV12-3/TRBV12-4
D: -
J: TRBJ2-1
DNA: TGTGCCAGCAGTTTAGCAAGCTACAATGAGCAGTTCTTC
CDR3: CASSLASYNEQFF

size: many
V: TRBV30
D: -
J: TRBJ1-1
DNA: TGTGCCTGGAGTTCTCCTTCTGAAGCTTTCTTT
CDR3: CAWSSPSEAFF

size: medium-sized
V: TRBV7-9
D: -
J: TRBJ1-5
DNA: TGTGCCAGCAGCTCCTTCAATCAGCCCCAGCATTTT
CDR3: CASSSFNQPQHF

size: many
V: TRBV27
D: -
J: TRBJ2-7
DNA: TGTGCCAGCAGCCCGAAGACAGGGACTGCCTACGAGCAGTACTTC
CDR3: CASSPKTGTAYEQYF

size: medium-sized
V: TRBV29-1
D: -
J: TRBJ1-3
DNA: TGCAGCGTGCTTGACTCTGGAAACACCATATATTTT
CDR3: CSVLDSGNTIYF

size: many
V: TRBV15
D: -
J: TRBJ2-7
DNA: TGTGCCACCAGCAGACCCAGGGTATTGCTCTACGAGCAGTACTTC
CDR3: CATSRPRVLLYEQYF

size: many
V: TRBV20-1
D: TRBD2
J: TRBJ2-1
DNA: TGCAGTGTCCACAGGTTTGCTAGCGGAAATGAGCAGTTCTTC
CDR3: CSVHRFASGNEQFF

size: medium-sized
V: TRBV6-1
D: -
J: TRBJ2-1
DNA: TGTGCCAGCAGTGAATGGGGTAGCGGAGCCTACAATGAGCAGTTCTTC
CDR3: CASSEWGSGAYNEQFF

size: few
V: TRBV7-2
D: -
J: TRBJ2-5
DNA: TGTGCCAGCAGCTTAGGACTACAAGAGACCCAGTACTTC
CDR3: CASSLGLQETQYF

size: many
V: TRBV7-9
D: -
J: TRBJ1-1
DNA: TGTGCCAGCAGCCCTAGAAACACTGAAGCTTTCTTT
CDR3: CASSPRNTEAFF

size: medium-sized
V: TRBV7-9
D: TRBD1
J: TRBJ1-6
DNA: TGTGCCAGCAGCGACGGACAGGGGGTATATTCACCCCTCCACTTT
CDR3: CASSDGQGVYSPLHF

size: -
V: TRBV9
D: TRBD2
J: TRBJ2-5
DNA: TGTGCCAGCAGCGTAGGTGCTTTGCGGGAGTTTGTCGAGACCCAGTACTTC
CDR3: CASSVGALREFVETQYF

size: few
V: TRBV4-1
D: TRBD2
J: TRBJ2-1
DNA: TGCGCCAGCAGCCAATTTAGACTAGCGAGCTCCTACAATGAGCAGTTCTTC
CDR3: CASSQFRLASSYNEQFF

size: medium-sized
V: TRBV29-1
D: -
J: TRBJ2-1
DNA: TGCAGCGCGCTATCCCGGGGTGGCGGCTACAATGAGCAGTTCTTC
CDR3: CSALSRGGGYNEQFF

size: medium-sized
V: TRBV20-1
D: -
J: TRBJ1-1
DNA: TGCAGTGCTGGAAACAGGGTAGCGAACACTGAAGCTTTCTTT
CDR3: CSAGNRVANTEAFF

size: many
V: TRBV20-1
D: TRBD1
J: TRBJ1-6
DNA: TGCAGTGCTAGCGAGATGGGGACAGGGGATTCACCCCTCCACTTT
CDR3: CSASEMGTGDSPLHF

size: many
V: TRBV5-5
D: -
J: TRBJ2-1
DNA: TGTGCCAGCAGCCCACCCCCCGGCAACAATGAGCAGTTCTTC
CDR3: CASSPPPGNNEQFF

size: many
V: TRBV4-2
D: -
J: TRBJ1-2
DNA: TGTGCCAGCAGCCAAGATTCCTCAGGGGACTATGGCTACACCTTC
CDR3: CASSQDSSGDYGYTF

size: large
V: TRBV6-6
D: -
J: TRBJ1-1
DNA: TGTGCCAGCAGTTTAAGGGGGACGACTGAAGCTTTCTTT
CDR3: CASSLRGTTEAFF